Below, 24 T cell receptor beta chains from the same sample are listed, as sequenced in a study of Graves' ophthalmopathy and Graves' hyperthyroidism (dated by TCRdb to 2016 to 2019). The sequencer listed for this sample is Illumina HiSeq 2000. For repertoire sequencing, TCR beta CDR3 regions were amplified from RNA transcripts. The first round of RT-PCR was done with HTBI primers and the Qiagen OneStep RT-PCR kit, and was followed by a second round of multiplex PCR, then size selection and purification. TCRdb reran the public reads through fastp at Q25 and MiXCR, keeping productive beta chains. Each CDR3 protein appears once, grouped with its most common genes and DNA. The sample has roughly 610,000 distinct CDR3 sequences on record, roughly 20% of them singletons. The ten most abundant clones make up approximately 6.9% of the sample. Source material: peripheral blood. The receptors originated from a woman under 30 with stable Graves' hyperthyroidism. Some clones in this sample may be carry-over from other donors' samples. Donor details come from another sample of the same person, matched by shared clones.

CDR3 sequence: CASSGSPSTEAFF. In DNA form, the CDR3 reads TGTGCCAGCAGTGGCAGCCCCTCCACTGAAGCTTTCTTT. The V and J genes are TRBV25-1 and TRBJ1-1; no clear D gene. Germline lookup yields CDR1 MGHDK and CDR2 SYGVNS. The CDR3 contains 13 residues. V lost 4 bases and J lost 4, with 10 bases in between. Full variable domain (rest looked up from reference TRBV25-1 and TRBJ1-1): EADIYQTPRYLVIGTGKKITLECSQTMGHDKMYWYQQDPGMELHLIHYSYGVNSTEKGDLSSESTVSRIRTEHFPLTLESARPSHTSQYLCASSGSPSTEAFFGQGTRLTVV.

CDR3 sequence reads: CASGTGRYQPQHF. The DNA of the CDR3 is TGTGCCAGCGGGACAGGGCGATATCAGCCCCAGCATTTT. The chain joins TRBV6-2 or TRBV6-3 to TRBJ1-5; 9 bases match TRBD1. J gave up 5 bases and V 8 bases, and 4 bases lay outside the gene matches. The CDR3 extends over 13 amino acids. Germline values: CDR1 MNHEY, CDR2 SVGEGT.

This clonotype was counted at least ten times. The chain employs TRBV12-3 or TRBV12-4 and TRBJ1-1; possibly TRBD1 for D (5 bases). The CDR3 is 17 residues long. The V and J ends lost 6 bases and 0 bases respectively, with 20 bases between them. The CDR3: CASRYRPRGFVNTEAFF. As DNA, the CDR3 is TGTGCCAGCAGGTACAGGCCCCGCGGGTTTGTGAACACTGAAGCTTTCTTT.

The chain uses TRBV9 and TRBJ1-5; tentative D call: TRBD1 (5 bases). Germline V gives CDR1 SGDLS, CDR2 YYNGEE. The CDR3 has 13 amino acids. V was pared by 4 bases and J by 7 bases, with 12 bases between. In DNA form, the CDR3 reads TGTGCCAGCAGCACCACAGGATCGCAGCCCCAGCATTTT. Its protein is CASSTTGSQPQHF. Full variable domain (rest looked up from reference TRBV9 and TRBJ1-5): DSGVTQTPKHLITATGQRVTLRCSPRSGDLSVYWYQQSLDQGLQFLIQYYNGEERAKGNILERFSAQQFPDLHSELNLSSLELGDSALYFCASSTTGSQPQHFGDGTRLSIL.

The V call is TRBV20-1, the J call TRBJ2-7; no clear D. The CDR3 loop spans 14 amino acids. V was shortened by 3 bases and J by 0 bases, with 12 bases between the two germline ends. The V gene's germline CDR1 is DFQATT and CDR2 SNEGSKA (reference sequence). The CDR3 DNA sequence: TGCAGTGCTAGGGATACAGAAACCTCCTACGAGCAGTACTTC. This gives the protein CSARDTETSYEQYF.

Ten or more counts support this clonotype. The genes are TRBV19 and TRBJ1-1; unclear D gene. CDR3 size: 16 residues. Trimming cost V 0 bases and J 1 base, with 12 bases left between them. Germline V gene sequence: CDR1 LNHDA, CDR2 SQIVND (reference sequence). The CDR3 region has the DNA TGTGCCAGTAGTATAGATCTAGGGCGGACGAACACTGAAGCTTTCTTT. Protein sequence: CASSIDLGRTNTEAFF.

This clonotype was recorded many times. The chain employs TRBV6-1 and TRBJ2-2; D might be TRBD2 (5 bases). This CDR3 has 14 residues. V lost 6 bases, J lost 5 bases, and 13 bases lay in between. CDR1 and CDR2 from the germline V gene are MNHNS and SASEGT. The CDR3 region is CASSPGRGTGELFF. DNA for the CDR3: TGTGCCAGCAGCCCCGGCCGCGGGACCGGGGAGCTGTTTTTT.

This clonotype occurred many times. The V and J genes are TRBV7-6 and TRBJ1-1, with TRBD1 identical over 8 bases. This CDR3 spans 14 amino acids. Germline CDR1 and CDR2: SGHVS and FNYEAQ. V shed 6 bases, J shed 3 bases, and the junction held 6 bases outside the gene matches. CDR3 in amino acids: CASSPGGPDTEAFF. The CDR3 DNA is TGTGCCAGCAGTCCAGGGGGCCCCGACACTGAAGCTTTCTTT.

This clonotype was picked up many times. The genes are TRBV7-2 and TRBJ1-5, with D perhaps matching TRBD1 (5 bases). Germline CDR1 SGHTA, CDR2 FQGNSA. V lost 4 bases and J lost 5, with 12 bases in between. The CDR3 loop spans 14 amino acids. CDR3 in DNA: TGTGCCAGCAGCTATGGGGGTGGGTATCAGCCCCAGCATTTT. This sequence encodes CASSYGGGYQPQHF.

This clonotype has at least ten counts. This chain uses TRBV2 with TRBJ2-7, with D tentatively TRBD1 or TRBD2 (5 bases each). The V end was cut by 6 bases, the J end by 2 bases, with 8 bases between. This CDR3 has 12 amino acids. Per germline, CDR1 SNHLY and CDR2 FYNNEI. DNA of the CDR3: TGTGCCAGCAGGAGGGACGCCTACGAGCAGTACTTC. Its translation: CASRRDAYEQYF.

About this clonotype: This could be a read error, since a much larger clone is one nucleotide away. V usage is TRBV28 and J usage is TRBJ2-2; D may be TRBD1 or TRBD2 (6 bases each). The CDR3 contains 17 residues. Germline V gives CDR1 MDHEN, CDR2 SYDVKM. This CDR3 is CASSSIWRYPGAGELCF. The CDR3 region has the DNA TGTGCCAGCAGTTCCATTTGGCGGTACCCGGGGGCCGGGGAGCTGTGTTTT.

CDR3 coding DNA: TGTGCCAGTAGCGACGAAGACATTTCTGGGACTGAAGCTTTCTTT. This codes for CASSDEDISGTEAFF. The V call is TRBV19, the J call TRBJ1-1; D is uncertain. The CDR3 has 15 amino acids. Germline CDR1 LNHDA, CDR2 SQIVND (reference sequence). V lost 6 bases and J lost 5, with 19 bases in between.

This clonotype was counted at least ten times. The V and J genes are TRBV12-3 or TRBV12-4 and TRBJ1-1; 7 bases line up with TRBD1. V dropped 9 bases and J dropped 4; count of bases not matched to a gene: 8. The CDR3 covers 13 residues. The CDR3 bases are TGTGCCAGTTGGCTAGCAGGGGGCACTGAAGCTTTCTTT. Its protein is CASWLAGGTEAFF.

This clonotype was seen many times. Here the CDR3 reads CSVEVDPEAFF. CDR3 DNA: TGCAGCGTTGAAGTGGACCCTGAAGCTTTCTTT. This chain joins TRBV29-1 and TRBJ1-1; D is uncertain. This CDR3 comprises 11 residues. Per the germline V gene, CDR1 is SQVTM and CDR2 is ANQGSEA. V lost 1 base and J 6 bases, leaving 6 bases between the germline ends.

On this clonotype: No conserved phenylalanine or tryptophan is present at the end of the CDR3, so a read error is the likely explanation. The chain carries TRBV7-8 and TRBJ1-6; D is undetermined. The CDR3 loop spans 16 amino acids. Germline V CDR1 and CDR2: SGHVS, FQNEAQ. Trimming shortened V by 1 base and J by 9 bases, and 16 bases separated the two germline ends. The chain's CDR3 is CASSLEGKAGLSPLHV. In DNA form, the CDR3 reads TGTGCCAGCAGCTTAGAAGGAAAAGCGGGTCTTTCACCCCTCCACGTT.

The chain recombines TRBV6-1 with TRBJ2-5, with 8 bases lining up with TRBD1. Germline V gene sequence: CDR1 MNHNS, CDR2 SASEGT. CDR3 length: 15 amino acids. J lost 1 base, V lost 5 bases, and 6 bases had no gene match. CDR3 in amino acids: CASSITGTGQETQYF. The DNA of the CDR3 is TGTGCCAGCAGTATAACCGGGACAGGCCAAGAGACCCAGTACTTC.

This clonotype was observed many times. V gene TRBV28 combines with J gene TRBJ1-2; 10 positions agree with TRBD1. The trim removed 5 bases at V and 1 base at J, leaving 4 bases unmatched. The germline V gene encodes CDR1 MDHEN and CDR2 SYDVKM. The CDR3 spans 15 residues. CDR3 in amino acids: CASSPGTGDNYGYTF. Here the CDR3 DNA reads TGTGCCAGCAGTCCCGGGACAGGGGATAACTATGGCTACACCTTC.

There are a few counts of this clonotype. This chain connects TRBV2 to TRBJ2-7, with 9 bases matching TRBD1. From germline, CDR1 is SNHLY and CDR2 FYNNEI. V was pared by 7 bases and J by 3 bases, with 10 bases of the junction left unmatched. This CDR3 spans 15 amino acids. CDR3 loop: CASTKGGTGRYEQYF. The CDR3 DNA reads as TGTGCCAGCACCAAAGGGGGGACAGGGCGCTACGAGCAGTACTTC.

Many counts were recorded for this clonotype. The chain couples TRBV20-1 to TRBJ1-2; unclear D gene. Germline lookup yields CDR1 DFQATT and CDR2 SNEGSKA (reference sequence). The CDR3 sequence is 16 residues long. Between the trimmed V and J ends, which lost 1 base and 2 bases, there was a span of 17 bases. The CDR3 spells CSARGRSQINNYGYTF. The CDR3 DNA is TGCAGTGCTAGAGGACGGTCACAGATAAACAACTATGGCTACACCTTC.

There are many counts of this clonotype. The chain recombines TRBV18 with TRBJ2-7; 9 nucleotides match TRBD1. Germline values: CDR1 KGHSH, CDR2 LQKENI. The CDR3 runs 14 residues. Trimming at V came to 5 bases and at J to 0 bases, leaving 2 bases not matched to a gene. CDR3 DNA sequence: TGTGCCAGCTCAGGACAGGGGAACTCCTACGAGCAGTACTTC. This encodes CASSGQGNSYEQYF.

This clonotype was seen repeatedly, ten times or more. The chain employs TRBV6-2 or TRBV6-3 and TRBJ1-2; tentative D call: TRBD1 (6 bases). The V gene lost 8 bases and the J gene lost 6 bases, with 19 bases spanning the gap. The CDR3 is made up of 14 amino acids. Germline CDR1 is MNHEY and CDR2 is SVGEGT. The CDR3 spells CASLTDGTRDGYTF. In DNA form, the CDR3 reads TGTGCCAGCCTCACCGACGGGACAAGGGATGGCTACACCTTC.

There are many counts of this clonotype. Sequence at one end of the junction differs from germline and may be a read error. The rearrangement joins TRBV2 to TRBJ2-5; no clear D gene. The CDR3 sequence is 10 residues long. The germline V gene encodes CDR1 SNHLY and CDR2 FYNNEI. The CDR3 is CASSDISRDF. CDR3 nucleotides: TGTGCCAGCAGTGATATATCAAGGGACTTC. Looking up the rest from reference TRBV2 and TRBJ2-5 gives the full variable domain: EPEVTQTPSHQVTQMGQEVILRCVPISNHLYFYWYRQILGQKVEFLVSFYNNEISEKSEIFDDQFSVERPDGSNFTLKIRSTKLEDSAMYFCASSDISRDFGPGTRLLVL.

In this sample, this clonotype turned up a few times. The junction shows a germline mismatch at one end, possibly a read error. This chain connects TRBV4-1 to TRBJ2-4; possible D gene TRBD1, 6 bases. The CDR3 sequence is 15 residues long. CDR1 and CDR2 from the germline V gene are MGHRA and YSYEKL. The chain's CDR3 is CASSLRTSKGDIKYF. In nucleotides, the CDR3 is TGCGCCAGCAGCCTACGGACATCCAAAGGGGACATTAAGTACTTC.

This clonotype was recorded many times. The gene calls are TRBV12-3 or TRBV12-4 and TRBJ2-7; possibly TRBD2 for D (5 bases). This CDR3 is 14 amino acids long. Trimming shortened V by 8 bases and J by 1 base, and 15 bases separated the two germline ends. The CDR3 DNA is TGTGCCAGCGGAAGTGAACCGGGATCCTACGAGCAGTACTTC. This encodes CASGSEPGSYEQYF.